The 24 T cell receptor beta chains reported below all come from one sample, sequenced in a study of PD-L1 blockade in urothelial cancer. Here immunoSEQ multiplex PCR was the method, and the copy in TCRdb shows in-frame clones only, minus some. The table lists about 72,000 clones, about 90% of them singletons. Time point meaning: pretreatment peripheral blood. Here the sequenced sample was PBMCs, taken around atezolizumab (anti-PD-L1) treatment. Receptors originate from a man aged 55 to 70 with urothelial cancer.

This rearrangement joins TRBV7-8 to TRBJ2-3; D perhaps matches TRBD2 (5 bases). The CDR3 spans 16 residues. Trimming cost V 5 bases and J 0 bases, with 15 bases left between them. Germline lookup yields CDR1 SGHVS and CDR2 FQNEAQ. This chain's CDR3 is CASSPGVATSTDTQYF. The DNA for the CDR3 is TGTGCCAGCAGCCCCGGAGTAGCGACTAGCACAGATACGCAGTATTTT.

The rearrangement uses TRBV6-5 and TRBJ1-1; a weak D match, TRBD1 (6 bases). Germline values: CDR1 MNHEY, CDR2 SVGAGI. The CDR3 has 12 amino acids. V was pared by 4 bases and J by 5 bases, with 8 bases between. The CDR3 DNA reads as TGTGCCAGCAGTTGGACAGAGACTGAAGCTTTCTTT. This gives the protein CASSWTETEAFF.

In its sample, this clone was seen once. The chain is built from TRBV5-4 and TRBJ2-5, with D perhaps matching TRBD1 (6 bases). Germline assignment: CDR1 SGHNT and CDR2 YYREEE (reference sequence). The length of the CDR3 is 13 residues. Trimming pared 5 bases from V and 2 bases from J, leaving 10 bases between. The CDR3 DNA reads as TGTGCCAGCAGAGGAGGACAGCAAGAGACCCAGTACTTC. This gives the protein CASRGGQQETQYF.

This clone was picked up one time. This chain joins TRBV7-9 and TRBJ1-2; D call uncertain. Germline V gene sequence: CDR1 SEHNR, CDR2 FQNEAQ (reference sequence). The length of the CDR3 is 12 residues. V dropped 7 bases and J dropped 8 bases, with 14 bases sitting between them. The CDR3 loop is CASTMAREGYTF. CDR3 nucleotide sequence: TGTGCCAGCACCATGGCGAGGGAGGGCTACACCTTC.

Only one count was recorded for this clone. CDR3 amino acids: CASSYRDAVNEQFF. CDR3 sequence (DNA): TGTGCCAGCAGCTACAGGGACGCGGTCAATGAGCAGTTCTTC. The chain recombines TRBV5-4 with TRBJ2-1; D might be TRBD1 (6 bases). This CDR3 contains 14 residues. Trimming stripped 3 bases from V and 6 bases from J, with 13 bases between. Germline CDR1 and CDR2: SGHNT and YYREEE (reference sequence).

The CDR3 sequence: CASSDAGLAVRKTQYF. In nucleotides, the CDR3 is TGTGCCAGCAGTGATGCGGGACTAGCGGTGCGGAAGACCCAGTACTTC. V gene TRBV25-1 combines with J gene TRBJ2-5; 11 bases match TRBD2. This CDR3 is built from 16 residues. Germline CDR1 MGHDK, CDR2 SYGVNS. The V and J ends lost 3 bases and 6 bases, in that order; junction bases with no gene match: 9.

The rearrangement joins TRBV7-6 to TRBJ2-2, with D possibly being TRBD2 (6 bases). V was shortened by 5 bases and J by 6 bases, with 13 bases between the two germline ends. This CDR3 has 14 residues. Germline CDR1 SGHVS, CDR2 FNYEAQ. CDR3 sequence reads: CASSPPGVAGELFF. Here the CDR3 DNA reads TGTGCCAGCAGCCCCCCGGGAGTCGCCGGGGAGCTGTTTTTT.

The rearrangement joins TRBV6-6 to TRBJ2-7; the match to TRBD1 covers 7 bases. V lost 5 bases to trimming and J lost 0 bases; unmatched junction nucleotides: 7. This CDR3 is 15 amino acids long. The germline CDR1 and CDR2 sequences are MNHNY and SVGAGI (reference sequence). The CDR3 DNA reads as TGTGCCAGCAGTGAGCCGGGACAGAGCTCCTACGAGCAGTACTTC. It yields the protein CASSEPGQSSYEQYF.

This clone was observed once. The chain employs TRBV29-1 and TRBJ2-7, with a possible D match to TRBD2 (6 bases). V lost 3 bases and J lost 9, with 15 bases in between. The CDR3 consists of 12 residues. Germline V CDR1 and CDR2: SQVTM, ANQGSEA. In nucleotides, the CDR3 is TGCAGCGTTGAGGGAGGCCACCGAGGGCAGTACTTC. Its translation is CSVEGGHRGQYF.

The chain joins TRBV10-3 to TRBJ1-2; D perhaps matches TRBD1 (6 bases). Germline CDR1 reads ENHRY; CDR2 reads SYGVKD. Trimming left V 4 bases short and J 4 bases short, with 16 bases between. The CDR3 is made up of 15 amino acids. CDR3 residues: CAISGGTGLSYGYTF. The DNA of the CDR3 is TGTGCCATCAGTGGGGGAACAGGGTTGAGCTATGGCTACACCTTC.

In this sample, this clone turned up a few times. This chain uses TRBV19 with TRBJ1-3; 10 nucleotides line up with TRBD1. V dropped 11 bases and J dropped 8; count of bases not matched to a gene: 6. Per the germline V gene, CDR1 is LNHDA and CDR2 is SQIVND (reference sequence). The CDR3 has 12 amino acids. CDR3 sequence reads: CAGGGTGDTIYF. The DNA of the CDR3 is TGTGCCGGAGGGGGGACAGGGGACACCATATATTTT.

The chain employs TRBV19 and TRBJ1-1, with 8 bases matching TRBD1. V lost 3 bases and J lost 3; bases outside the gene matches: 0. In germline, CDR1 is LNHDA, CDR2 SQIVND (reference sequence). The CDR3 length is 13 residues. CDR3 residues: CASSMGQDTEAFF. In DNA, the CDR3 is TGTGCCAGTAGTATGGGACAGGACACTGAAGCTTTCTTT.

V usage is TRBV30 and J usage is TRBJ1-4, with 7 nucleotides matching TRBD1. There are 14 residues in the CDR3. J lost 7 bases, V lost 2 bases, and 7 bases had no gene match. Germline V CDR1 and CDR2: GTSNPN, SVGIG (reference sequence). In DNA, the CDR3 is TGTGCCTGGAGTAGGAGACAGGGTGGTGAAAAACTGTTTTTT. Protein: CAWSRRQGGEKLFF. Supplemented by reference TRBV30 and TRBJ1-4, the full variable domain reads SQTIHQWPATLVQPVGSPLSLECTVEGTSNPNLYWYRQAAGRGLQLLFYSVGIGQISSEVPQNLSASRPQDRQFILSSKKLLLSDSGFYLCAWSRRQGGEKLFFGSGTQLSVL.

This chain joins TRBV5-1 and TRBJ1-4, with D possibly TRBD1 on 6 matching bases. V dropped 5 bases and J dropped 0 bases, with 11 bases sitting between them. CDR3 length: 15 amino acids. The germline CDR1 and CDR2 sequences are SGHRS and YFSETQ. This CDR3 reads CASRTGPATNEKLFF. In DNA, the CDR3 is TGCGCCAGCAGAACAGGGCCGGCAACTAATGAAAAACTGTTTTTT. The complete variable domain, with remaining parts taken from reference TRBV5-1 and TRBJ1-4, reads KAGVTQTPRYLIKTRGQQVTLSCSPISGHRSVSWYQQTPGQGLQFLFEYFSETQRNKGNFPGRFSGRQFSNSRSEMNVSTLELGDSALYLCASRTGPATNEKLFFGSGTQLSVL.

The V call is TRBV21-1, the J call TRBJ2-5; TRBD1, the table's D call, lacks a check against the DNA. TRBV21-1 is shown as a pseudogene. The CDR3 contains 12 residues. This CDR3 reads CAGRTGRETQYF. CDR3 nucleotides: TGTGCCGGTAGGACAGGTCGAGAGACCCAGTACTTC.

The gene calls are TRBV7-2 and TRBJ2-3, with 7 bases fitting TRBD2. V dropped 6 bases and J dropped 4; count of bases not matched to a gene: 7. CDR1 and CDR2 (germline): SGHTA, FQGNSA. The length of the CDR3 is 14 residues. CDR3 in DNA: TGTGCCAGCAGAAATAGCGGGTCAGCAGATACGCAGTATTTT. It codes for CASRNSGSADTQYF.

This clone is a singleton in its sample. A junction end diverges from the germline sequence, so it may reflect a read error. The chain uses TRBV6-5 and TRBJ1-5; D perhaps matches TRBD1 (5 bases). The CDR3 contains 13 residues. Germline CDR1 is MNHEY and CDR2 is SVGAGI. CDR3 loop: CASRRSRDVGQVF. Written as DNA, the CDR3 is TGTGCCAGCAGACGTAGCAGGGATGTTGGCCAAGTTTTT.

This chain uses TRBV7-9 with TRBJ1-3; D ambiguous. The CDR3 loop spans 17 amino acids. Germline loops: CDR1 SEHNR, CDR2 FQNEAQ (reference sequence). The germline V and J ends were trimmed by 1 base and 5 bases, with 18 bases remaining between them. The CDR3 region is CASSLGARGRVRNTIYF. CDR3 nucleotides: TGTGCCAGCAGCTTAGGTGCCCGGGGAAGAGTTAGAAACACCATATATTTT.

The V and J genes are TRBV5-1 and TRBJ1-6; TRBD1 agrees at 9 bases. Unmatched junction bases numbered 5, after V lost 3 bases and J lost 7 bases. Germline assignment: CDR1 SGHRS and CDR2 YFSETQ. The length of the CDR3 is 15 residues. The CDR3 region has the DNA TGCGCCAGCAGCTCCTGGGACAGGGACAATTCACCCCTCCACTTT. It codes for CASSSWDRDNSPLHF. Using reference TRBV5-1 and TRBJ1-6 for the parts outside the CDR3, the full variable domain is KAGVTQTPRYLIKTRGQQVTLSCSPISGHRSVSWYQQTPGQGLQFLFEYFSETQRNKGNFPGRFSGRQFSNSRSEMNVSTLELGDSALYLCASSSWDRDNSPLHFGNGTRLTVT.

The chain combines TRBV19 with TRBJ2-1; 9 bases map to TRBD1. Trimming took 6 bases from V and 4 from J; bases not matched to a gene: 4. Germline CDR1 is LNHDA and CDR2 is SQIVND (reference sequence). This CDR3 region has 14 residues. CDR3: CASRQGAGYNEQFF. The CDR3 DNA is TGTGCCAGTAGACAGGGGGCAGGGTACAATGAGCAGTTCTTC.

The genes are TRBV7-9 and TRBJ2-7; 11 positions agree with TRBD2. This CDR3 is built from 17 residues. CDR1 and CDR2 (germline): SEHNR, FQNEAQ (reference sequence). Unmatched junction bases numbered 7, after V lost 2 bases and J lost 1 base. The CDR3 nucleotides are TGTGCCAGCAGCTTACCATCTAGCGGGGGGTCTTCCTACGAGCAGTACTTC. Residues: CASSLPSSGGSSYEQYF.

This clone occurred once. The V gene is TRBV30, the J gene TRBJ1-1; a possible D gene is TRBD1 (5 bases). There are 15 residues in the CDR3. The ends were cut back, 3 bases at V and 5 bases at J, with 19 bases in the middle. Germline V lookup: CDR1 GTSNPN, CDR2 SVGIG (reference sequence). The CDR3 nucleotides read TGTGCCTGGAGCGTAGACCAGGGTTCGGAAACTGAAGCTTTCTTT. It translates to CAWSVDQGSETEAFF.

This clone is a singleton in its sample. The CDR3 protein is CASSYSRLGAKNIQYF. The CDR3 nucleotides are TGTGCCAGCAGTTACTCCCGACTAGGGGCCAAAAACATTCAGTACTTC. The chain recombines TRBV6-5 with TRBJ2-4, with D perhaps TRBD2 (6 bases). Trimming took off 0 bases at V and 1 base at J, with 10 bases between the two ends. This CDR3 has 16 amino acids. The germline V gene encodes CDR1 MNHEY and CDR2 SVGAGI.

V gene TRBV5-8 combines with J gene TRBJ2-2; 10 bases agree with TRBD2. CDR3 length: 16 residues. After removal of 3 bases from V and 4 bases from J, the junction contained 6 bases not matched to a gene. Germline values: CDR1 SGHTS, CDR2 YDEGEE. CDR3 amino acids: CASSYGLAASTGELFF. The DNA of the CDR3 is TGTGCCAGCAGCTATGGACTAGCGGCGAGCACCGGGGAGCTGTTTTTT.